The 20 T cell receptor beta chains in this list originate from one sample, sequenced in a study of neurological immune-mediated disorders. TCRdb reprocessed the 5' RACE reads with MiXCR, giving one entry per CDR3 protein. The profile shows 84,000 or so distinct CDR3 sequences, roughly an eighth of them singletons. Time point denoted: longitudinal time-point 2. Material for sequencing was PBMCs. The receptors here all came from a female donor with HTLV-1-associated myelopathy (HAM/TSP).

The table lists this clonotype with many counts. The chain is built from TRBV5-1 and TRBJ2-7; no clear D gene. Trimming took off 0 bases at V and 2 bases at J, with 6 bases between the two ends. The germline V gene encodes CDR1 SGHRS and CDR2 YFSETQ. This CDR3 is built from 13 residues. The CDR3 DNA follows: TGCGCCAGCAGCTTGGTGGGGACCTACGAGCAGTACTTC. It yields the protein CASSLVGTYEQYF.

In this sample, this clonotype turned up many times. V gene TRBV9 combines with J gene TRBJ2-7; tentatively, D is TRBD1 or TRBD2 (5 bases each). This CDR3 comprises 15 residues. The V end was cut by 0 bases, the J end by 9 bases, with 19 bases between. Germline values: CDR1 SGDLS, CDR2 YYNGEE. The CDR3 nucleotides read TGTGCCAGCAGCGTAGCCACGGGGCCCTACGAGTGGCAGTACTTC. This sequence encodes CASSVATGPYEWQYF. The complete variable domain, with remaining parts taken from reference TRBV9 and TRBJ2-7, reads DSGVTQTPKHLITATGQRVTLRCSPRSGDLSVYWYQQSLDQGLQFLIQYYNGEERAKGNILERFSAQQFPDLHSELNLSSLELGDSALYFCASSVATGPYEWQYFGPGTRLTVT.

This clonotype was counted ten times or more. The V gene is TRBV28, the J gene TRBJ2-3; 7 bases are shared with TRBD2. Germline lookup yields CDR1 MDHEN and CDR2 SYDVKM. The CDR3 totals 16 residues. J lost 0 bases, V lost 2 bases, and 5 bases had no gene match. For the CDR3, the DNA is TGTGCCAGCAGTTTAGGGAGGGGAGGGAGCACAGATACGCAGTATTTT. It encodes CASSLGRGGSTDTQYF.

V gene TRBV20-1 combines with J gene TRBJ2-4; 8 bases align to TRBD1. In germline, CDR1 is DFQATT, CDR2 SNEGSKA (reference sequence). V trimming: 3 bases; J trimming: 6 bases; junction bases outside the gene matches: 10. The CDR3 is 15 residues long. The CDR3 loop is CSARGQGATANIQYF. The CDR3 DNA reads TGCAGTGCTAGGGGCCAGGGGGCGACCGCAAACATTCAGTACTTC.

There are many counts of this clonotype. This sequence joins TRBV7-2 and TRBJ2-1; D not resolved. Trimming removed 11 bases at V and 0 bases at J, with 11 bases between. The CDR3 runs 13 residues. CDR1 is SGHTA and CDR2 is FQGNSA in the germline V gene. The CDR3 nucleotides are TGTGCCTTCGCGGTAAGCTCCTACAATGAGCAGTTCTTC. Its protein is CAFAVSSYNEQFF.

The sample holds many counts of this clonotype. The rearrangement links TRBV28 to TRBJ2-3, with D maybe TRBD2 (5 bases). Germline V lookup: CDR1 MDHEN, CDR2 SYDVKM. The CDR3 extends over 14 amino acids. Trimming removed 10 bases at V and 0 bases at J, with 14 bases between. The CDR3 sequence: CAIPAGSSTDTQYF. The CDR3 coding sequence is TGTGCCATTCCGGCGGGCTCTAGCACAGATACGCAGTATTTT.

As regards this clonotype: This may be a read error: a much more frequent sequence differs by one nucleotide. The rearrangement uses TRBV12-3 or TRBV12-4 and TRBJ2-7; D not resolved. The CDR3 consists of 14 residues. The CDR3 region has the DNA TGTGCCAGCAGTTTGCTGGGAAGGTCCTACGATCAGTACTTC. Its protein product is CASSLLGRSYDQYF.

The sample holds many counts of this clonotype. CDR3 region: CASKSGGQSRYGYTF. Here the CDR3 DNA reads TGTGCCAGCAAGTCAGGGGGCCAATCCCGCTATGGCTACACCTTC. The V and J genes are TRBV6-6 and TRBJ1-2, with 8 bases fitting TRBD1. Trimming at V came to 7 bases and at J to 4 bases, leaving 11 bases not matched to a gene. This CDR3 has 15 amino acids. Looked up from germline, CDR1 is MNHNY and CDR2 is SVGAGI (reference sequence).

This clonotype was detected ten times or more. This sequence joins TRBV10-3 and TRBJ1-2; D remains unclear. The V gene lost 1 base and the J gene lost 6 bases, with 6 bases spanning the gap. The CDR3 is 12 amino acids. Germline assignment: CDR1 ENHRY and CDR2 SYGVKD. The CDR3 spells CAISELRDGYTF. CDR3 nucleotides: TGTGCCATCAGTGAGTTAAGGGATGGCTACACCTTC.

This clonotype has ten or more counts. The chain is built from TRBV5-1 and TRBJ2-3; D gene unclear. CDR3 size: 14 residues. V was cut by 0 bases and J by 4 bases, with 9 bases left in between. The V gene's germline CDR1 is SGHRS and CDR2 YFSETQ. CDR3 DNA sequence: TGCGCCAGCAGCTTGGAAGGATCCCCAGATACGCAGTATTTT. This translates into CASSLEGSPDTQYF.

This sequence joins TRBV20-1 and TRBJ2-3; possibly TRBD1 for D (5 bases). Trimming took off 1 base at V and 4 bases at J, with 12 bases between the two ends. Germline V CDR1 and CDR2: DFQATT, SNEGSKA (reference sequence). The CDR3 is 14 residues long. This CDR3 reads CSARGWQGPDTQYF. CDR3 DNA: TGCAGTGCTAGAGGCTGGCAGGGCCCAGATACGCAGTATTTT.

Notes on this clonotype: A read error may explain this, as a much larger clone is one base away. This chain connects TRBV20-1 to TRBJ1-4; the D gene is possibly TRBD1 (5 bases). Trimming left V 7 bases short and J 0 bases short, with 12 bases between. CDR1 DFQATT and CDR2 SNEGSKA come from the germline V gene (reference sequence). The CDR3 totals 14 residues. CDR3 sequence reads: CSVRPGPTNEKLFF. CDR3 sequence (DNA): TGCAGTGTTAGGCCGGGGCCAACTAATGAAAAACTGTTTTTT.

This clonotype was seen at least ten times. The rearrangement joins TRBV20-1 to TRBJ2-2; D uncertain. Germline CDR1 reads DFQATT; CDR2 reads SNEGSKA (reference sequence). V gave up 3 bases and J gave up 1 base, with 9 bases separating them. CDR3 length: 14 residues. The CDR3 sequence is CSASRILNTGELFF. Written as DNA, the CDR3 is TGCAGTGCTAGTCGGATCCTGAACACCGGGGAGCTGTTTTTT.

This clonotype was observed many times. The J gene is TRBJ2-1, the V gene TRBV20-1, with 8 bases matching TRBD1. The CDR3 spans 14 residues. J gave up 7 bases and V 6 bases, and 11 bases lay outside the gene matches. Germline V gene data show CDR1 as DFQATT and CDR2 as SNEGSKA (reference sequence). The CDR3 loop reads CSATQRTGQNEQFF. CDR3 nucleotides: TGCAGTGCAACCCAGAGGACAGGGCAAAATGAGCAGTTCTTC.

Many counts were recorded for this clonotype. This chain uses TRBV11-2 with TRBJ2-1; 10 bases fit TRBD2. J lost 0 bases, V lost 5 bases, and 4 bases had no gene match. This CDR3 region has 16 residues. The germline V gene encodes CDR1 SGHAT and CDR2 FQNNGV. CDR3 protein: CASSPLAGLSYNEQFF. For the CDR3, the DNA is TGTGCCAGCAGCCCACTAGCGGGGCTCTCCTACAATGAGCAGTTCTTC.

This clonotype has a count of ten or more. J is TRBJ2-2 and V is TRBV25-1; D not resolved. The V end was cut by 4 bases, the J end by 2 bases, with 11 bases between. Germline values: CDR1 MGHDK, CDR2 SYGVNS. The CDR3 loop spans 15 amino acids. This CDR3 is CASSVRGRNTGELFF. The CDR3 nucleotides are TGTGCCAGCAGTGTAAGAGGTCGAAACACCGGGGAGCTGTTTTTT.

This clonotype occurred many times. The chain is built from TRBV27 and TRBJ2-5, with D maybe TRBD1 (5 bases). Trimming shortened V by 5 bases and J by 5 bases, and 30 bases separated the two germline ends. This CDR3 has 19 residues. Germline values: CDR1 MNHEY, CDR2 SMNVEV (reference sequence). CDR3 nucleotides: TGTGCCAGCAGTCCCGAGGCTGGACGATTGACCAGGGCCCAGGAGACCCAGTACTTC. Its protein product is CASSPEAGRLTRAQETQYF.

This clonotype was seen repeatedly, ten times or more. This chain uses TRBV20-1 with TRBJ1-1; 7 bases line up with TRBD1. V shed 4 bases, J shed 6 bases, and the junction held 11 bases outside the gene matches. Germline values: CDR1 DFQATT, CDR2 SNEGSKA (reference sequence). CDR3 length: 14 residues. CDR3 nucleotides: TGCAGTGCTACAAAACAGGGGTTTAGATCTGAAGCTTTCTTT. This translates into CSATKQGFRSEAFF.

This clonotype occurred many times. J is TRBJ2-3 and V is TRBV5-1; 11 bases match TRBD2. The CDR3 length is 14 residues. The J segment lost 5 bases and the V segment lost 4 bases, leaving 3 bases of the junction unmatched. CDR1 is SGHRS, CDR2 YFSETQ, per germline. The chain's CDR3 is CASSLLAGEDTQYF. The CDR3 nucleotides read TGCGCCAGCAGCCTACTAGCGGGGGAAGATACGCAGTATTTT.

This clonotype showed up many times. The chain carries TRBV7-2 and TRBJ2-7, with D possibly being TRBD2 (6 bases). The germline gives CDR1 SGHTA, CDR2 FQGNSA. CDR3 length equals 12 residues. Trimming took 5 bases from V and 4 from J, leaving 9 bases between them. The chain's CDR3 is CASSQGLYEQYF. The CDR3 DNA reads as TGTGCCAGCAGCCAGGGACTGTACGAGCAGTACTTC.